This is a list of T cell receptor beta chains from one sample in a study of regulatory T cells in long-lasting Graves disease. TCRdb reprocessed the multiplex PCR reads via MiXCR and lists one record per CDR3 protein. Of some 320,000 distinct CDR3 sequences in the sample, 18% are singletons; the top ten hold about 39%. The sequencing here drew on peripheral blood mononuclear cells (PBMCs), taken at new diagnosis, from a patient treated with antithyroid drugs. The receptors were gathered from a female donor with Graves disease. The CDR3 runs from the conserved cysteine through the conserved F or W. A D gene is named only where the DNA matches it firmly. Not all rows give a size; the values are once, few, many and, for expanded clones, a class.

>TRBJ2-3|many|TRBV20-1|TRBD2
TGCAGTGCTGAACTAGCGGAGTGGATCACAGATACGCAGTATTTT
CSAELAEWITDTQYF
>TRBJ2-1|many|TRBV25-1|-
TGTGCCAGCAGTGAATTAATGGGCAGTTTTCACAATGAGCAGTTCTTC
CASSELMGSFHNEQFF
>TRBJ2-7|many|TRBV7-2|-
TGTGCCAGCAGCTTAGCCCCGGGAGTTAGCTACGAGCAGTACTTC
CASSLAPGVSYEQYF
>TRBJ2-2|few|TRBV28|-
TGTGCCACTCAGGGCTACAGAGGTACCGGGGAGCTGTTTTTT
CATQGYRGTGELFF
>TRBJ1-3|many|TRBV6-1|-
TGTGCCAGCAGGACTGACAGGCTCTCTGGAAACACCATATATTTT
CASRTDRLSGNTIYF
>TRBJ2-7|many|TRBV7-8|TRBD2
TGTGCCAGCAGCGGCGCCGGGACTAGCCCCGACGAGCAGTACTTC
CASSGAGTSPDEQYF
>TRBJ2-7|many|TRBV12-5|-
TGTGCCAGCGGCAGGGCCTACGAGCAGTACTTC
CASGRAYEQYF
>TRBJ1-5|many|TRBV6-1|TRBD1
TGTGCCAGCTCCCGGGGACAGGGGTATTATAGCAATCAGCCCCAGCATTTT
CASSRGQGYYSNQPQHF
>TRBJ1-5|many|TRBV7-2|-
TGTGCCAGCAGTTACAGCGGGCATAGCAATCAGCCCCAGCATTTT
CASSYSGHSNQPQHF
>TRBJ2-5|many|TRBV12-3/TRBV12-4|TRBD1
TGTGCCAGCAGTCCCCTACAGGGGGAGGAGACCCAGTACTTC
CASSPLQGEETQYF
>TRBJ1-1|few|TRBV19|-
TGTGCCAGTAGTCCCGAACGAGTGAACACTGAAGCTTTCTTT
CASSPERVNTEAFF
>TRBJ2-5|many|TRBV29-1|-
TGCAGCGTTCCTCAATTGGGCAGGGCGGAGACCCAGTACTTC
CSVPQLGRAETQYF
>TRBJ1-1|many|TRBV27|-
TGTGCCAGCGCCCATCCGGAACTAGCGAACACTGAAGCTTTCTTT
CASAHPELANTEAFF
>TRBJ1-2|many|TRBV2|-
TGTGCCAGCAGTGCCGGGCCCTTCTATGGCTACACCTTC
CASSAGPFYGYTF
>TRBJ1-1|many|TRBV12-5|-
TGTGCTAGTGGTTTACGGGGGGGCCACACTGAAGCTTTCTTT
CASGLRGGHTEAFF
>TRBJ1-5|few|TRBV6-5|-
TGTGCCAGCAGTTACTCGAGTATTGCGGGCCAGCGAAATCAGCCCCAGCATTTT
CASSYSSIAGQRNQPQHF
>TRBJ2-1|many|TRBV2|TRBD2
TGTGCCAGCAGCCTGACTAGCGGGAGGAATGAGCAGTTCTTC
CASSLTSGRNEQFF
>TRBJ1-5|-|TRBV29-1|-
TGCAGCGGCTGGGTGGGCAGGCCGCTCAGGCCCCAGCATTTT
CSGWVGRPLRPQHF
>TRBJ2-5|few|TRBV5-5|-
TGTGCCAGCAGCTTGTTGGGGAAAGAGACCCAGTACTTC
CASSLLGKETQYF
>TRBJ2-2|many|TRBV7-3|-
TGTGCCAGCAGCATTGGGGAGCTGTTTTTT
CASSIGELFF
>TRBJ1-2|many|TRBV7-9|TRBD1
TGTGCCAGCAGCTCCTCAAGGTCCCGGGACAGGGAAGATTGGTATGGCTACACCTTC
CASSSSRSRDREDWYGYTF
>TRBJ2-7|-|TRBV7-9|TRBD2
TGTGCCAGCAGCCTGGGACTAGTCGGCCACGAGCAGTACTTC
CASSLGLVGHEQYF
>TRBJ1-5|many|TRBV19|TRBD1
TGTGCCAGTAGTGGGACAGGGATCAATCAGCCCCAGCATTTT
CASSGTGINQPQHF
>TRBJ2-4|-|TRBV11-2|-
TGTGCCAGTAAATCAACAGGATCGGGCATTCAGTACTTC
CASKSTGSGIQYF
>TRBJ2-3|many|TRBV7-9|-
TGTGCCAGCAGCTTAGTTCGGGGAATCGCAGATACGCAGTATTTT
CASSLVRGIADTQYF
>TRBJ2-1|many|TRBV27|TRBD2
TGTGCCAGCAGTTTACGGCTAGCGGGAGCGGCGACGTACAATGAGCAGTTCTTC
CASSLRLAGAATYNEQFF
>TRBJ2-1|many|TRBV11-1|-
TGTGCCACCAAGGTGGAGTCTAACAACAATGAGCAGTTCTTC
CATKVESNNNEQFF
>TRBJ2-3|many|TRBV6-5|-
TGTGCCAGCAGTTACGTCCCTTCGACCAGCACAGATACGCAGTATTTT
CASSYVPSTSTDTQYF
>TRBJ2-5|many|TRBV19|-
TGTGCCAGTAGTATGAGGAACCCGCGGGAAGAGACCCAGTACTTC
CASSMRNPREETQYF
>TRBJ1-2|many|TRBV20-1|TRBD1
TGCAGTGCTTTTTTTCCCCCAGACAGGGATGGCTACACCTTC
CSAFFPPDRDGYTF
>TRBJ2-7|many|TRBV24-1|TRBD1
TGTGCCACCAGTACAGGGGGCTCCTACGAGCAGTACTTC
CATSTGGSYEQYF
>TRBJ2-1|few|TRBV6-1|-
TGTGCCGGCAGTAGGTGGACTCACCTGGGGAATGAGCAGTTCTTC
CAGSRWTHLGNEQFF
>TRBJ1-6|many|TRBV20-1|-
TGCAGTGCTAGAGATTCAGGGGCAGATTCACCCCTCCACTTT
CSARDSGADSPLHF
>TRBJ1-3|-|TRBV6-2/TRBV6-3|-
TGTGCCAGCAGGCCTCAGCTATTTTCTGGAAGCACCATATATTTT
CASRPQLFSGSTIYF
>TRBJ2-7|few|TRBV28|-
TGTGCCAGCAGTCGGATAGACGAGCAGTACTTC
CASSRIDEQYF
>TRBJ1-2|-|TRBV19|-
TGTGCCAGTAGCCACGGTCCTAACTATGGCTACACCTTC
CASSHGPNYGYTF
>TRBJ1-1|many|TRBV7-8|TRBD1
TGTGCCAGCTCTTCACCGACAGGGGGGGAGACTGAAGCTTTCTTT
CASSSPTGGETEAFF
>TRBJ1-4|many|TRBV6-1|-
TGTGCCAGCAAATTATTACAAGGGGGTAATGAAAAACTGTTTTTT
CASKLLQGGNEKLFF
>TRBJ2-7|many|TRBV28|-
TGTGCCACCAGGCCTGGGATCCACGAGCAGTACTTC
CATRPGIHEQYF
>TRBJ1-1|many|TRBV6-1|-
TGTGCCAGCAGGGCTGGGGTTGGGAGACGGATGATCACTGAAGCTTTCTTT
CASRAGVGRRMITEAFF
>TRBJ1-1|many|TRBV6-1|-
TGTGCCAGCAGACCGGGACCGCAACATTTAAACACTGAAGCTTTCTTT
CASRPGPQHLNTEAFF
>TRBJ2-3|many|TRBV20-1|-
TGCAGTGCTAGCGTACAGGGATGGTACACAGATACGCAGTATTTT
CSASVQGWYTDTQYF
>TRBJ2-4|-|TRBV7-2|TRBD1
TGTGCCAGCAGCCGAGCGGGACAGGGCTGGGGAAACATTCAGTACTTC
CASSRAGQGWGNIQYF
>TRBJ1-2|-|TRBV7-8|TRBD1
TGTGCCAGCAGCTTAGCGAGTGGACACGGGACAGGCCCCAGTGGCTACACCTTC
CASSLASGHGTGPSGYTF
>TRBJ1-2|few|TRBV6-1|-
TGTGCCAGCAGTCCCTCCCAAGAGGGGGGAGGTGATGGCTACACCTTC
CASSPSQEGGGDGYTF
>TRBJ2-1|-|TRBV28|TRBD1
TGTGCCAGCAGTTTAGGCCTAGGGACAGGCCGGGCCAATGAGCAGTTCTTC
CASSLGLGTGRANEQFF
>TRBJ1-1|many|TRBV28|-
TGTGCCAGCGGCTGGGGGGGGGATGGTACTGAAGCTTTCTTT
CASGWGGDGTEAFF
>TRBJ2-3|many|TRBV20-1|TRBD2
TGCAGTGCTAGACTAGCGGGGATGAAAGATACGCAGTATTTT
CSARLAGMKDTQYF
>TRBJ2-5|-|TRBV25-1|TRBD2
TGTGCCAGCACCCGAGCGGGAGGGGGATCAGAGACCCAGTACTTC
CASTRAGGGSETQYF
>TRBJ1-1|many|TRBV28|-
TGTGCCACCAAACGGCGGAACACTGAAGCTTTCTTT
CATKRRNTEAFF
>TRBJ2-7|many|TRBV19|-
TGTGCCAGTAGTATAGATGGAGCATCCCTGAACGAGCAGTACTTC
CASSIDGASLNEQYF
>TRBJ2-5|many|TRBV19|-
TGTGCCAGTAGTATAAGTACGGTACAAGAGACCCAGTACTTC
CASSISTVQETQYF
>TRBJ2-7|many|TRBV27|TRBD2
TGTGCCAGCAGCCCCATGACTAGCCGATATTGGTACTTC
CASSPMTSRYWYF
>TRBJ2-3|many|TRBV27|-
TGTGCCAGCAGTGCCTACAGGGACACAGATACGCAGTATTTT
CASSAYRDTDTQYF
>TRBJ1-2|many|TRBV11-2|-
TGTGCCAGCAGCTTAGACCAGGGTGGCTATGGCTACACCTTC
CASSLDQGGYGYTF